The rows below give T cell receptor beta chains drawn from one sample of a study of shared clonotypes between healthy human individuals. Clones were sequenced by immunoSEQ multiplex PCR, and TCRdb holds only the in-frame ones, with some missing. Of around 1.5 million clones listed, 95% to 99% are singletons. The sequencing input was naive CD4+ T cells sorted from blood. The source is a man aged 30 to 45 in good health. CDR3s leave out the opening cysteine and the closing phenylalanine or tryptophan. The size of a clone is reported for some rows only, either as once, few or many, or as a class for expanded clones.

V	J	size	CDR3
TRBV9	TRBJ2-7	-	ASSVGPTGSYEQY
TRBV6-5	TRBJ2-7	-	ASSYSSGYQPRQY
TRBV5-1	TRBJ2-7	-	ASSLAGAGGPGEQY
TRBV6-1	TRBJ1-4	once	ASTGTAYEKLF
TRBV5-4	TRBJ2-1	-	ASSLSLLADRGGEQF
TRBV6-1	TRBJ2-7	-	ASSRDSGPYEQY
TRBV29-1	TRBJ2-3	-	SVVISGGPDTQY
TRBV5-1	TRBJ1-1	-	ASSFTTDMNTEAF
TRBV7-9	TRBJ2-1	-	ASSPGLAGVRNEQF
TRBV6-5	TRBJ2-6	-	ASSWDRYGGANVLT
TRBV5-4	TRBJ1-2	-	ASSPMGGAPGYT
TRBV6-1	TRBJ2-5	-	ASSGTGPETQY
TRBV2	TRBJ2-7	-	ASSESPGVGYEQY
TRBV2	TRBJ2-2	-	ASTAGAATGELF
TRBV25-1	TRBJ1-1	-	ASSELSTGTEAF
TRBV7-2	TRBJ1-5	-	ASSRTGNNQPQH
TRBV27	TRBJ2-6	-	ASRHRRGANVLT
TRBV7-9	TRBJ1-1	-	ASSLIGTENTEAF
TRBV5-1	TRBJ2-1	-	ASREVSNEQF
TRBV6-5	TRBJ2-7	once	ASSYSGGSSYEQY
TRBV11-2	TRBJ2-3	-	ASSLVPKSTDTQY
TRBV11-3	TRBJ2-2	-	ASSLASGRAGELF
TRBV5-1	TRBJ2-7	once	ASSRPDSTYEQY
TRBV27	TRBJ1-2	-	ASSLRQGLVGYT
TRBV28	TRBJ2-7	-	ASSSPPYEQY
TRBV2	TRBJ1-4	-	ASSEKKGGTGD
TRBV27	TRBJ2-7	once	ASSLGQATYEQY
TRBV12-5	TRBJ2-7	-	ASGLDRGQGAYEQY
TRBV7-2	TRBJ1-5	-	ASSFSRVEPQH
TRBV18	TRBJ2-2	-	ASSPPSSPGELF
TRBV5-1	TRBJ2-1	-	ASSSPSGRATYNEQF
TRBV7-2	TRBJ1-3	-	ASSLEVRSSGNTIY
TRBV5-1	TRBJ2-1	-	ASSPRGPSYNEQF
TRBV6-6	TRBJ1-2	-	ASTPRESYNYGYT
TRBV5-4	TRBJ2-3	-	ASSWDYLDTQY
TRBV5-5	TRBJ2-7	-	ASTPGTDSTYEQY
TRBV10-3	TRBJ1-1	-	AISTGNTEAF
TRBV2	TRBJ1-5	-	ASSEPGRGGSNQPQH